This T cell receptor beta chain was observed in a study of blood T cell repertoires in COVID-19. Study information: Spain, Italy and the United States supplied samples that represented acute and convalescent COVID-19. PBMCs, B-cell-depleted T cells, or T cells were the source of the cDNA or gDNA that made up the material.

Per the original methods: Estimation of nucleated cell counts relied on the amplification of reference gene primers. The table came from immunoSEQ multiplex PCR; TCRdb's copy has only in-frame clones and leaves some out. V and J calls and clone size are copied from that table; D and trimming were computed from the DNA. The sample has 35,000 to 45,000 clones, around four fifths seen once. The TCR was taken from a human donor in a cohort sampled during active COVID-19. Input material: peripheral blood.

CDR3 sequence (DNA): TGTGCCAGCAAGGGGGCCATTAACACTGAAGCTTTCTTT. Translating it yields CASKGAINTEAFF. The rearrangement joins TRBV2 to TRBJ1-1, with 7 bases fitting TRBD1. The CDR3 contains 13 residues. V was pared by 7 bases and J by 2 bases, with 4 bases of the junction left unmatched. CDR1 is SNHLY and CDR2 is FYNNEI in the germline V gene.